Following are 32 T cell receptor beta chains from one sample sequenced in a study of blood T cell repertoires in COVID-19 (dated by TCRdb to the early 2020s). Library preparation used the immunoSEQ multiplex PCR assay. TCRdb obtained this table from immuneACCESS and retained in-frame rearrangements with V and J assigned. These tables miss some clones; where compared with another copy, unresolved V genes account for less than half of the shortfall, and the remainder is unexplained. This sample gives around 200,000 clones in total; roughly nine tenths of them show up just once. The ten largest make up under 2.5% of the sample. What was sequenced was peripheral blood. The receptors come from a man aged 40-49 years with active or convalescent COVID-19.

The chain links TRBV6-6 to TRBJ2-5; D may be TRBD2 (6 bases). V gave up 8 bases and J gave up 4 bases, with 14 bases separating them. The CDR3 has 13 amino acids. CDR1 and CDR2 from the germline V gene are MNHNY and SVGAGI (reference sequence). CDR3 bases: TGTGCCAGCGGTGGCGGGGTCGGAGAGACCCAGTACTTC. Translation: CASGGGVGETQYF.

The chain joins TRBV19 to TRBJ2-5; 7 nucleotides align to TRBD1. Germline CDR1 LNHDA, CDR2 SQIVND (reference sequence). The CDR3 length is 16 residues. J gave up 4 bases and V 3 bases, and 11 bases lay outside the gene matches. The CDR3 DNA reads TGTGCCAGTAGTATTGGCGGAGAGGGGGCGCGAGAGACCCAGTACTTC. Translation gives CASSIGGEGARETQYF.

The V call is TRBV3-1 (or the pseudogene TRBV3-2), the J call TRBJ2-4; 9 bases are a match to TRBD2. Trimming at V came to 4 bases and at J to 8 bases, leaving 21 bases not matched to a gene. Looked up from germline, CDR1 is LGHDT and CDR2 is YNNKEL (reference sequence). The CDR3 sequence is 19 residues long. In DNA, the CDR3 is TGTGCCAGCAGCCCTCGGGGTCTCGAGGGTAGCGGGAGTTGGTACATTCAGTACTTC. This sequence encodes CASSPRGLEGSGSWYIQYF.

V gene TRBV11-2 combines with J gene TRBJ2-1; D unclear. The V and J ends lost 3 bases and 5 bases respectively, with 5 bases between them. In germline, CDR1 is SGHAT, CDR2 FQNNGV. This CDR3 has 12 residues. Here the CDR3 DNA reads TGTGCCAGCAGCTTTCCGGACAATGAGCAGTTCTTC. Its protein is CASSFPDNEQFF.

The gene calls are TRBV27 and TRBJ2-1; TRBD2 matches at 13 bases. CDR3 length: 20 residues. Germline-derived CDR1 and CDR2 are MNHEY and SMNVEV (reference sequence). V trimming: 5 bases; J trimming: 5 bases; junction bases outside the gene matches: 18. This CDR3 reads CASSDEGLAGISLSNNEQFF. CDR3 in DNA: TGTGCCAGCAGTGACGAGGGACTAGCGGGGATCTCTCTCTCTAACAATGAGCAGTTCTTC.

This chain links TRBV28 with TRBJ2-7, with 12 positions matching TRBD2. The CDR3 sequence is 16 residues long. Germline CDR1 MDHEN, CDR2 SYDVKM. Trimming removed 5 bases from V and 4 bases from J; junction bases left unmatched: 9. Written as DNA, the CDR3 is TGTGCCAGCAGTCTAGCGGGGGGGACCGGATCGTACGAGCAGTACTTC. Amino acid sequence: CASSLAGGTGSYEQYF.

This chain uses TRBV19 with TRBJ2-5; 10 positions match TRBD2. This CDR3 has 15 amino acids. J lost 5 bases, V lost 2 bases, and 5 bases had no gene match. Germline-derived CDR1 and CDR2 are LNHDA and SQIVND (reference sequence). CDR3: CASSITSGARETQYF. CDR3 in DNA: TGTGCCAGTAGTATAACTAGCGGGGCACGGGAGACCCAGTACTTC.

The V gene is TRBV3-1 (or the pseudogene TRBV3-2), the J gene TRBJ1-6, with TRBD1 matching over 7 bases. Losses at the gene ends were 1 base for V and 9 bases for J; bases not matched to a gene: 3. The CDR3 loop spans 14 amino acids. Germline CDR1 is LGHDT and CDR2 is YNNKEL (reference sequence). CDR3 protein: CASSQGQGISPLHF. CDR3 nucleotide sequence: TGTGCCAGCAGCCAAGGACAGGGTATTTCACCCCTCCACTTT.

The chain links TRBV19 to TRBJ2-5; D unresolved. The CDR3 is 13 residues long. V gave up 3 bases and J gave up 6 bases, with 11 bases separating them. In germline, CDR1 is LNHDA, CDR2 SQIVND (reference sequence). The chain's CDR3 is CASSMRLGQTQYF. In DNA, the CDR3 is TGTGCCAGTAGTATGAGGCTCGGCCAGACCCAGTACTTC.

The chain is built from TRBV29-1 and TRBJ2-3; 9 bases line up with TRBD1. CDR1 is SQVTM, CDR2 ANQGSEA, per germline. This CDR3 spans 15 amino acids. The trim removed 7 bases at V and 3 bases at J, leaving 11 bases unmatched. Here the CDR3 reads CSGLLADRGTDTQYF. Written as DNA, the CDR3 is TGCAGCGGCCTGCTTGCTGACAGGGGGACAGATACGCAGTATTTT.

The chain is built from TRBV3-1 (or the pseudogene TRBV3-2) and TRBJ1-1, with D perhaps TRBD1 (5 bases). Trimming shortened V by 1 base and J by 11 bases, and 17 bases separated the two germline ends. The length of the CDR3 is 14 residues. Germline loops: CDR1 LGHDT, CDR2 YNNKEL (reference sequence). Here the CDR3 DNA reads TGTGCCAGCAGCCAAGGGGGGAGGTGGGTCGGCGCTTTCTTT. Translation: CASSQGGRWVGAFF.

The genes are TRBV21-1 and TRBJ1-1; TRBD1 reflects the table's D call only, with no check against the DNA. TRBV21-1 has pseudogene status. The CDR3 runs 15 residues. In DNA form, the CDR3 reads TGTGCCAGCAGCAAAGGGCAGGGGGGCAACACTGAAGCTTTCTTT. Protein sequence: CASSKGQGGNTEAFF.

The CDR3 DNA sequence: TGTGCCAGCAGTGAAGCCAGGGGAGATCAGCCCCAGCATTTT. It yields the protein CASSEARGDQPQHF. The genes are TRBV2 and TRBJ1-5, with D tentatively TRBD1 (6 bases). The V and J ends lost 0 bases and 5 bases respectively, with 8 bases between them. The germline V gene encodes CDR1 SNHLY and CDR2 FYNNEI. CDR3 size: 14 residues. Together with reference TRBV2 and TRBJ1-5, the CDR3 gives the full variable domain: EPEVTQTPSHQVTQMGQEVILRCVPISNHLYFYWYRQILGQKVEFLVSFYNNEISEKSEIFDDQFSVERPDGSNFTLKIRSTKLEDSAMYFCASSEARGDQPQHFGDGTRLSIL.

This chain links TRBV9 with TRBJ1-1, with 9 bases lining up with TRBD1. The V segment lost 3 bases and the J segment 3 bases; nucleotides outside the gene matches: 6. The germline V gene has CDR1 SGDLS and CDR2 YYNGEE. The length of the CDR3 is 15 residues. CDR3 sequence reads: CASSATGQGYTEAFF. As DNA, the CDR3 is TGTGCCAGCAGCGCTACGGGACAGGGTTACACTGAAGCTTTCTTT.

V gene TRBV7-2 combines with J gene TRBJ2-2, with TRBD1 matching 7 bases. In germline, CDR1 is SGHTA, CDR2 FQGNSA. CDR3 length: 15 amino acids. Unmatched junction bases numbered 1, after V lost 3 bases and J lost 0 bases. The CDR3 region is CASSFGTANTGELFF. CDR3 in DNA: TGTGCCAGCAGCTTCGGGACAGCGAACACCGGGGAGCTGTTTTTT.

The CDR3 DNA sequence: TGTGCCAGCAGTCCGACAGGCTATGAGCAGTTCTTC. Translation gives CASSPTGYEQFF. The rearrangement joins TRBV27 to TRBJ2-1; possibly TRBD1 for D (6 bases). V lost 5 bases to trimming and J lost 8 bases, with 10 bases between them. The CDR3 has 12 amino acids. The germline V gene encodes CDR1 MNHEY and CDR2 SMNVEV (reference sequence).

The rearrangement joins TRBV19 to TRBJ1-1, with 9 bases that match TRBD1. J gave up 5 bases and V 10 bases, and 20 bases lay outside the gene matches. This CDR3 is built from 17 residues. Germline V lookup: CDR1 LNHDA, CDR2 SQIVND (reference sequence). As DNA, the CDR3 is TGTGCCACCTCGAAACATCTAAACAGGGGGCGATTAACTGAAGCTTTCTTT. Translating gives CATSKHLNRGRLTEAFF.

This chain uses TRBV28 with TRBJ1-5, with 7 bases lining up with TRBD1. Germline CDR1 MDHEN, CDR2 SYDVKM. The CDR3 spans 15 residues. V was pared by 2 bases and J by 2 bases, with 3 bases of the junction left unmatched. CDR3 in amino acids: CASSLRGLGNQPQHF. CDR3 coding DNA: TGTGCCAGCAGTTTAAGGGGGCTGGGCAATCAGCCCCAGCATTTT. The whole variable domain, remainder taken from reference TRBV28 and TRBJ1-5, is DVKVTQSSRYLVKRTGEKVFLECVQDMDHENMFWYRQDPGLGLRLIYFSYDVKMKEKGDIPEGYSVSREKKERFSLILESASTNQTSMYLCASSLRGLGNQPQHFGDGTRLSIL.

The chain combines TRBV3-1 (or the pseudogene TRBV3-2) with TRBJ2-7; D might be TRBD1 (6 bases). V was pared by 8 bases and J by 1 base, with 12 bases between. There are 13 residues in the CDR3. The V gene's germline CDR1 is LGHDT and CDR2 YNNKEL (reference sequence). This CDR3 is CASGLDSSYEQYF. For the CDR3, the DNA is TGTGCCAGCGGGTTGGACAGTTCCTACGAGCAGTACTTC.

This clone occurred a few times. This rearrangement joins TRBV28 to TRBJ1-3; D not certain. The CDR3 extends over 15 amino acids. CDR1 and CDR2 (germline): MDHEN, SYDVKM. V was pared by 2 bases and J by 1 base, with 9 bases between. The CDR3 loop is CASSLGGSSGNTIYF. CDR3 nucleotide sequence: TGTGCCAGCAGTTTAGGAGGATCATCTGGAAACACCATATATTTT.

The chain couples TRBV5-1 to TRBJ2-3; tentative D call: TRBD2 (6 bases). V was cut by 0 bases and J by 6 bases, with 11 bases left in between. CDR1 and CDR2 (germline): SGHRS, YFSETQ. The CDR3 has 14 residues. Here the CDR3 DNA reads TGCGCCAGCAGCTTGGAACGGGAGTTGGATACGCAGTATTTT. Translation gives CASSLERELDTQYF.

The chain links TRBV28 to TRBJ1-1; tentatively, D is TRBD1 (5 bases). The V gene lost 7 bases and the J gene lost 4 bases, with 16 bases spanning the gap. The germline CDR1 and CDR2 sequences are MDHEN and SYDVKM. The CDR3 is 14 residues long. The chain's CDR3 is CASNPRGGFTEAFF. CDR3 DNA sequence: TGTGCCAGCAATCCCCGGGGGGGGTTCACTGAAGCTTTCTTT.

CDR3 protein: CSVERPGGPGELFF. The CDR3 region has the DNA TGCAGCGTCGAACGCCCAGGGGGCCCCGGGGAGCTGTTTTTT. The V gene is TRBV29-1, the J gene TRBJ2-2, with 8 positions matching TRBD1. Germline V lookup: CDR1 SQVTM, CDR2 ANQGSEA. The CDR3 is 14 residues long. V lost 6 bases to trimming and J lost 6 bases; unmatched junction nucleotides: 9.

The chain couples TRBV27 to TRBJ1-2, with a possible D match to TRBD1 (6 bases). This CDR3 comprises 13 residues. Trimming stripped 3 bases from V and 2 bases from J, with 7 bases between. CDR1 is MNHEY and CDR2 is SMNVEV in the germline V gene (reference sequence). The CDR3 DNA is TGTGCCAGCAGTTTCACAGGGAACTATGGCTACACCTTC. It is translated as CASSFTGNYGYTF.

The chain combines TRBV7-8 with TRBJ1-4, with TRBD1 matching 8 bases. The CDR3 consists of 15 residues. Germline V CDR1 and CDR2: SGHVS, FQNEAQ. Losses at the gene ends were 4 bases for V and 11 bases for J; bases not matched to a gene: 12. Here the CDR3 reads CASSSHAGTGEKLFF. CDR3 coding DNA: TGTGCCAGCAGCTCCCATGCCGGGACAGGCGAGAAACTGTTTTTT.

The V call is TRBV27, the J call TRBJ2-1; TRBD1 aligns across 10 bases. Trimming at V came to 4 bases and at J to 5 bases, leaving 5 bases not matched to a gene. Germline V gene lookup returns CDR1 MNHEY and CDR2 SMNVEV (reference sequence). The CDR3 loop spans 15 amino acids. The chain's CDR3 is CASSSGTGVHNEQFF. The CDR3 nucleotides are TGTGCCAGCAGTTCCGGGACAGGGGTTCACAATGAGCAGTTCTTC.

The chain combines TRBV28 with TRBJ1-1; weak D call: TRBD1 (5 bases). The germline V and J ends were trimmed by 2 bases and 0 bases, with 10 bases remaining between them. Germline loops: CDR1 MDHEN, CDR2 SYDVKM. CDR3 length: 15 residues. The chain's CDR3 is CASSLPTAMNTEAFF. In DNA form, the CDR3 reads TGTGCCAGCAGTTTACCGACAGCTATGAACACTGAAGCTTTCTTT. Complete variable domain (other parts from reference TRBV28 and TRBJ1-1): DVKVTQSSRYLVKRTGEKVFLECVQDMDHENMFWYRQDPGLGLRLIYFSYDVKMKEKGDIPEGYSVSREKKERFSLILESASTNQTSMYLCASSLPTAMNTEAFFGQGTRLTVV.

The V call is TRBV20-1, the J call TRBJ1-1; D is unresolved. Germline CDR1 DFQATT, CDR2 SNEGSKA (reference sequence). The CDR3 is 11 residues long. The CDR3 here is CCTETNTEAFF. CDR3 DNA sequence: TGCTGTACAGAGACAAACACTGAAGCTTTCTTT.

V usage is TRBV29-1 and J usage is TRBJ1-2, with 10 bases fitting TRBD1. V shed 5 bases and J 5 bases; nucleotides not matched to a gene: 2. Germline V gene data show CDR1 as SQVTM and CDR2 as ANQGSEA. The CDR3 totals 12 residues. CDR3 sequence (DNA): TGCAGCGTTTGGGACAGGGGATATGGCTACACCTTC. Amino acid sequence: CSVWDRGYGYTF.

The CDR3 loop is CASSLRLGVRTGELFF. DNA for the CDR3: TGTGCCAGCAGTTTAAGGCTCGGAGTACGGACCGGGGAGCTGTTTTTT. V usage is TRBV28 and J usage is TRBJ2-2; D is unresolved. Germline V gene sequence: CDR1 MDHEN, CDR2 SYDVKM. The V end was cut by 2 bases, the J end by 5 bases, with 15 bases between. CDR3 length: 16 amino acids.

The rearrangement links TRBV28 to TRBJ2-2, with 8 nucleotides matching TRBD2. CDR3 size: 14 residues. Germline loops: CDR1 MDHEN, CDR2 SYDVKM. V shed 6 bases and J 0 bases; nucleotides not matched to a gene: 0. CDR3 sequence: CASRTSANTGELFF. The CDR3 coding sequence is TGTGCCAGCAGGACTAGCGCGAACACCGGGGAGCTGTTTTTT.

The chain is built from TRBV28 and TRBJ1-2; no definite D call. Germline V gene lookup returns CDR1 MDHEN and CDR2 SYDVKM. CDR3 length equals 17 residues. The V and J ends lost 5 bases and 4 bases respectively, with 23 bases between them. The CDR3 here is CASSASHPPGSAYGYTF. The CDR3 coding sequence is TGTGCCAGCAGTGCTTCCCACCCGCCCGGGTCTGCCTATGGCTACACCTTC.